These 12 T cell receptor beta chains originate from one sample sequenced in a study of T cells in Graves' hyperthyroidism and ophthalmopathy. The TCR beta CDR3 regions underwent amplification using RNA transcripts as the source. With the HTBI primer set, the TCR CDR3 went through a first round of RT-PCR. From the multiplex PCR reads, TCRdb called clonotypes with MiXCR, one entry per CDR3 protein. This table has hundreds of thousands of distinct CDR3 sequences, 13% to 15% appearing once. Sequencing was done on a sample of blood. Every receptor here comes from a woman in her thirties or forties with Graves' hyperthyroidism.

This clonotype was observed many times. The chain's CDR3 is CASARSGRGPDTQYF. CDR3 DNA sequence: TGTGCCAGCGCAAGGAGCGGTCGGGGCCCAGATACGCAGTATTTT. This chain joins TRBV28 and TRBJ2-3; the D call may be TRBD1 or TRBD2 (5 bases each). This CDR3 is 15 amino acids long. V was cut by 8 bases and J by 4 bases, with 19 bases left in between. Germline-derived CDR1 and CDR2 are MDHEN and SYDVKM.

V and J are TRBV7-8 and TRBJ1-5; D perhaps matches TRBD1 (6 bases). Looked up from germline, CDR1 is SGHVS and CDR2 is FQNEAQ. The CDR3 contains 15 residues. V was shortened by 7 bases and J by 1 base, with 14 bases between the two germline ends. The CDR3 spells CASTQQGGSNQPQHF. In nucleotides, the CDR3 is TGTGCCAGCACGCAACAGGGAGGAAGCAATCAGCCCCAGCATTTT.

The V and J genes are TRBV27 and TRBJ1-2, with a weak D call TRBD1 (6 bases). CDR1 and CDR2 from the germline V gene are MNHEY and SMNVEV (reference sequence). The length of the CDR3 is 14 residues. The V end lost 6 bases, the J end lost 2 bases, and 13 bases lay between the germline ends. The CDR3 DNA follows: TGTGCCAGCAGGCGGGCCGGGACAAACTATGGCTACACCTTC. Translation gives CASRRAGTNYGYTF.

This clonotype was seen only a few times. The chain couples TRBV29-1 to TRBJ2-1, with 11 bases matching TRBD2. J gave up 10 bases and V 6 bases, and 14 bases lay outside the gene matches. The CDR3 is 15 residues long. Germline CDR1 is SQVTM and CDR2 is ANQGSEA. The CDR3 is CSVSAPGLAALEQFF. DNA of the CDR3: TGCAGCGTCTCCGCCCCGGGACTAGCGGCTTTGGAGCAGTTCTTC.

This clonotype was detected many times. The chain couples TRBV2 to TRBJ2-1, with D perhaps being TRBD1 or TRBD2 (6 bases each). Germline lookup yields CDR1 SNHLY and CDR2 FYNNEI. The CDR3 runs to 17 residues. The V end was cut by 2 bases, the J end by 7 bases, with 21 bases between. The CDR3 spells CASSELSGLEGGNEQFF. The CDR3 bases are TGTGCCAGCAGTGAATTATCGGGCCTAGAGGGGGGAAATGAGCAGTTCTTC. Variable domain in full (rest from reference TRBV2 and TRBJ2-1): EPEVTQTPSHQVTQMGQEVILRCVPISNHLYFYWYRQILGQKVEFLVSFYNNEISEKSEIFDDQFSVERPDGSNFTLKIRSTKLEDSAMYFCASSELSGLEGGNEQFFGPGTRLTVL.

This clonotype occurred many times. The chain employs TRBV12-3 or TRBV12-4 and TRBJ1-4; TRBD1 matches at 8 bases. The CDR3 consists of 12 residues. V lost 3 bases and J lost 11; bases outside the gene matches: 2. The CDR3 sequence: CASSLQGAKLFF. The CDR3 DNA sequence: TGTGCCAGCAGTTTGCAGGGGGCGAAACTGTTTTTT.

This clonotype turned up a few times. The chain has TRBV20-1 and TRBJ2-1; D unresolved. CDR1 is DFQATT, CDR2 SNEGSKA, per germline (reference sequence). The length of the CDR3 is 14 residues. CDR3 in DNA: TGCAGCGTTCTTCAGGTTCTGTCCTACAATGAGCAGTTCTTC. Its protein is CSVLQVLSYNEQFF.

The table lists this clonotype with many counts. The V and J genes are TRBV11-3 and TRBJ2-3, with D possibly being TRBD2 (6 bases). The CDR3 totals 15 residues. The germline V gene encodes CDR1 SGHNT and CDR2 YENEEA. The V end was cut by 0 bases, the J end by 2 bases, with 9 bases between. CDR3 sequence reads: CASSLDGRLTDTQYF. In DNA form, the CDR3 reads TGTGCCAGCAGCTTAGACGGGAGACTCACAGATACGCAGTATTTT. Using reference TRBV11-3 and TRBJ2-3 for the parts outside the CDR3, the full variable domain is EAGVVQSPRYKIIEKKQPVAFWCNPISGHNTLYWYLQNLGQGPELLIRYENEEAVDDSQLPKDRFSAERLKGVDSTLKIQPAELGDSAVYLCASSLDGRLTDTQYFGPGTRLTVL.

This clonotype showed up many times. J is TRBJ1-5 and V is TRBV5-1; D call uncertain. V was cut by 5 bases and J by 4 bases, with 10 bases left in between. This CDR3 comprises 13 residues. The germline gives CDR1 SGHRS, CDR2 YFSETQ. This CDR3 reads CASRPDLNQPQHF. The CDR3 DNA follows: TGCGCCAGCAGGCCCGACTTGAATCAGCCCCAGCATTTT.

Many counts were recorded for this clonotype. A read error may explain this, as a much larger clone is one base away. The V call is TRBV27, the J call TRBJ2-7; 14 bases are a match to TRBD2. Trimming removed 9 bases from V and 3 bases from J; junction bases left unmatched: 4. The CDR3 consists of 14 residues. Germline V gene data show CDR1 as MNHEY and CDR2 as SMNVEV (reference sequence). The CDR3 DNA reads as TGTGCCAGATCCGGGACTAGCGGGAGCTACGAGCAGTACTTC. Its protein product is CARSGTSGSYEQYF.

Many counts were recorded for this clonotype. The gene calls are TRBV20-1 and TRBJ2-2; tentative D call: TRBD2 (6 bases). The V gene's germline CDR1 is DFQATT and CDR2 SNEGSKA (reference sequence). Trimming cost V 1 base and J 1 base, with 10 bases left between them. The CDR3 covers 15 residues. Written as DNA, the CDR3 is TGCAGTGCTAGAGTTAGCGGAGGGAACACCGGGGAGCTGTTTTTT. Its protein product is CSARVSGGNTGELFF.

The V gene is TRBV20-1, the J gene TRBJ2-2; no definite D call. The length of the CDR3 is 12 residues. Germline values: CDR1 DFQATT, CDR2 SNEGSKA (reference sequence). Trimming removed 7 bases at V and 1 base at J, with 7 bases between. The CDR3 DNA follows: TGCAGTGTCCCCAGGAACACCGGGGAGCTGTTTTTT. The encoded protein is CSVPRNTGELFF.